The 26 T cell receptor beta chains listed next were all sequenced from one sample in a study of blood T cell repertoires in COVID-19. Method: immunoSEQ multiplex PCR; TCRdb's copy keeps in-frame clones and lacks some. The sample yields roughly 29,000 clones, about three quarters seen once. The material sequenced was peripheral blood. The source is a boy aged 2-9 years with active or convalescent COVID-19.

This clone was recorded a few times. This chain links TRBV20-1 with TRBJ2-5; D unresolved. The ends were cut back, 3 bases at V and 3 bases at J, with 5 bases in the middle. Germline loops: CDR1 DFQATT, CDR2 SNEGSKA (reference sequence). This CDR3 has 11 residues. The CDR3 loop reads CSASPKETQYF. The CDR3 coding sequence is TGCAGTGCTAGTCCCAAAGAGACCCAGTACTTC.

Judged by abundance, this clone is medium-sized (0.01 to 0.1%). The V call is TRBV5-1, the J call TRBJ1-6, with D perhaps matching TRBD1 (6 bases). Trimming removed 5 bases at V and 5 bases at J, with 8 bases between. Germline CDR1 reads SGHRS; CDR2 reads YFSETQ. The CDR3 is 13 residues long. The CDR3 DNA is TGCGCCAGCAGTCCAGGGGATAATTCACCCCTCCACTTT. Residues: CASSPGDNSPLHF.

This clone has a handful of counts. V and J are TRBV7-9 and TRBJ2-1; 8 positions agree with TRBD1. The V and J ends lost 1 base and 1 base, in that order; junction bases with no gene match: 0. Per the germline V gene, CDR1 is SEHNR and CDR2 is FQNEAQ (reference sequence). This CDR3 comprises 15 residues. The CDR3 reads CASSLDRGSYNEQFF. Here the CDR3 DNA reads TGTGCCAGCAGCTTAGACAGGGGGTCCTACAATGAGCAGTTCTTC.

The rearrangement uses TRBV18 and TRBJ2-3, with D tentatively TRBD2 (5 bases). Trimming left V 3 bases short and J 0 bases short, with 13 bases between. The CDR3 runs 16 residues. Germline assignment: CDR1 KGHSH and CDR2 LQKENI. In DNA, the CDR3 is TGTGCCAGCTCACCCCCTTTGGGCGGGAGCACAGATACGCAGTATTTT. It encodes CASSPPLGGSTDTQYF.

The chain recombines TRBV4-2 with TRBJ2-3, with 13 bases matching TRBD2. V was clipped by 2 bases and J by 6 bases; unmatched bases: 14. Germline lookup yields CDR1 LGHNA and CDR2 YNFKEQ. This CDR3 comprises 19 residues. The CDR3 DNA is TGTGCCAGCAGCCAACCCTATAGGACTAGCGGGGGACTGTCTGATACGCAGTATTTT. Its translation: CASSQPYRTSGGLSDTQYF.

J is TRBJ1-1 and V is TRBV6-5; D unclear. Looked up from germline, CDR1 is MNHEY and CDR2 is SVGAGI. The ends were cut back, 7 bases at V and 0 bases at J, with 3 bases in the middle. CDR3 length equals 11 residues. For the CDR3, the DNA is TGTGCCAGCATAATGAACACTGAAGCTTTCTTT. Translated: CASIMNTEAFF.

This clone turned up a few times. This chain links TRBV7-9 with TRBJ2-4, with TRBD2 matching 7 bases. Germline-derived CDR1 and CDR2 are SEHNR and FQNEAQ (reference sequence). The CDR3 is made up of 13 amino acids. V shed 5 bases, J shed 5 bases, and the junction held 3 bases outside the gene matches. The CDR3 loop is CASSVAGENIQYF. The CDR3, as DNA: TGTGCCAGCAGCGTTGCGGGGGAAAACATTCAGTACTTC.

This chain links TRBV3-1 (or the pseudogene TRBV3-2) with TRBJ1-3; D is uncertain. Germline CDR1 and CDR2: LGHDT and YNNKEL (reference sequence). V lost 0 bases to trimming and J lost 0 bases, with 6 bases between them. CDR3 length equals 15 residues. CDR3 region: CASSQERGSGNTIYF. Here the CDR3 DNA reads TGTGCCAGCAGCCAAGAACGAGGCTCTGGAAACACCATATATTTT.

The sample holds a few counts of this clone. This chain connects TRBV30 to TRBJ2-7, with TRBD2 matching over 7 bases. This CDR3 has 15 amino acids. J was trimmed by 1 base and V by 0 bases; bases with no gene match: 6. The germline gives CDR1 GTSNPN, CDR2 SVGIG (reference sequence). The CDR3 region is CAWSVGGSVSYEQYF. The CDR3 nucleotides are TGTGCCTGGAGTGTAGGCGGGAGTGTATCCTACGAGCAGTACTTC.

In regard to this clone: Other DNA sequences in this sample translate to the same CDR3. CDR3 amino acids: CASSLDRGSNQPQHF. CDR3 bases: TGTGCCAGCAGCCTGGACAGGGGGAGCAATCAGCCCCAGCATTTT. The V gene is TRBV28, the J gene TRBJ1-5; 10 bases are a match to TRBD1. The CDR3 runs to 15 residues. Losses at the gene ends were 6 bases for V and 1 base for J; bases not matched to a gene: 3. Germline V gene sequence: CDR1 MDHEN, CDR2 SYDVKM.

The rearrangement joins TRBV24-1 to TRBJ2-1, with TRBD2 matching 7 bases. The CDR3 loop spans 15 amino acids. V shed 6 bases, J shed 8 bases, and the junction held 12 bases outside the gene matches. The germline V gene encodes CDR1 KGHDR and CDR2 SFDVKD. CDR3 nucleotides: TGTGCCACCAGTTCCTCCCTGGCGGGGAGGGATGAGCAGTTCTTC. Its translation is CATSSSLAGRDEQFF.

The rearrangement joins TRBV19 to TRBJ1-5, with 8 bases fitting TRBD1. This CDR3 comprises 18 residues. V lost 7 bases to trimming and J lost 2 bases; unmatched junction nucleotides: 16. CDR1 is LNHDA and CDR2 is SQIVND in the germline V gene (reference sequence). CDR3 region: CASTSTRTGNLGNQPQHF. The CDR3 DNA follows: TGTGCCAGTACCAGCACCAGGACAGGGAATTTGGGCAATCAGCCCCAGCATTTT.

A single count supports this clone. J is TRBJ2-7 and V is TRBV6-5, with 7 bases identical to TRBD2. The CDR3 sequence is 14 residues long. The V segment lost 6 bases and the J segment 4 bases; nucleotides outside the gene matches: 9. CDR1 and CDR2 from the germline V gene are MNHEY and SVGAGI. The CDR3 sequence: CASRTGGNPYEQYF. In DNA form, the CDR3 reads TGTGCCAGCAGAACGGGGGGTAACCCATACGAGCAGTACTTC.

This clone was detected only a few times. The CDR3 reads CSVRVRGYGYTF. The CDR3 DNA reads TGCAGCGTTAGGGTCAGGGGCTATGGCTACACCTTC. This chain links TRBV29-1 with TRBJ1-2, with D possibly matching TRBD1 (6 bases). CDR3 length equals 12 residues. Looked up from germline, CDR1 is SQVTM and CDR2 is ANQGSEA. Trimming shortened V by 5 bases and J by 4 bases, and 11 bases separated the two germline ends.

The sample holds one count of this clone. V usage is TRBV5-4 and J usage is TRBJ1-2; D is unresolved. The CDR3 is made up of 13 amino acids. Germline CDR1 SGHNT, CDR2 YYREEE (reference sequence). Deletions cut 0 bases from V and 7 bases from J, with 10 bases between. The CDR3 nucleotides read TGTGCCAGCAGCTTGGATGGGCAAGGTGGCTACACCTTC. Residues: CASSLDGQGGYTF.

The chain employs TRBV10-3 and TRBJ1-2, with TRBD1 matching over 12 bases. V shed 11 bases, J shed 0 bases, and the junction held 7 bases outside the gene matches. Germline V gene lookup returns CDR1 ENHRY and CDR2 SYGVKD. The CDR3 is 15 residues long. Written as DNA, the CDR3 is TGTGCCTCTACGGGACAGGGGGCTACTAACTATGGCTACACCTTC. It translates to CASTGQGATNYGYTF.

The chain couples TRBV9 to TRBJ1-2, with 11 nucleotides matching TRBD1. This CDR3 region has 17 residues. Germline lookup yields CDR1 SGDLS and CDR2 YYNGEE. V shed 0 bases, J shed 0 bases, and the junction held 4 bases outside the gene matches. The chain's CDR3 is CASSVAGTGGSNYGYTF. Here the CDR3 DNA reads TGTGCCAGCAGCGTAGCGGGGACAGGGGGATCTAACTATGGCTACACCTTC. Full variable domain (rest looked up from reference TRBV9 and TRBJ1-2): DSGVTQTPKHLITATGQRVTLRCSPRSGDLSVYWYQQSLDQGLQFLIQYYNGEERAKGNILERFSAQQFPDLHSELNLSSLELGDSALYFCASSVAGTGGSNYGYTFGSGTRLTVV.

The chain employs TRBV4-3 and TRBJ2-7, with 9 bases aligning to TRBD2. The CDR3 totals 17 residues. V lost 0 bases and J lost 2; bases outside the gene matches: 8. Germline loops: CDR1 LGHNA, CDR2 YSLEER. CDR3 residues: CASSQDLASGITYEQYF. CDR3 DNA: TGCGCCAGCAGCCAAGATCTGGCTAGCGGGATCACCTACGAGCAGTACTTC.

The chain couples TRBV19 to TRBJ2-1; 14 bases fit TRBD2. Germline CDR1 reads LNHDA; CDR2 reads SQIVND (reference sequence). The length of the CDR3 is 18 residues. V shed 5 bases and J 3 bases; nucleotides not matched to a gene: 9. CDR3 in DNA: TGTGCCAGTAGTTCGGCCCGGGGACTAGCGGGAGTCTACAATGAGCAGTTCTTC. This gives the protein CASSSARGLAGVYNEQFF.

The rearrangement links TRBV12-3 or TRBV12-4 to TRBJ1-5; no reliable D call. Trimming shortened V by 2 bases and J by 4 bases, and 6 bases separated the two germline ends. The CDR3 runs to 13 residues. The CDR3 DNA sequence: TGTGCCAGCAGTTTAAATCAGAATCAGCCCCAGCATTTT. It yields the protein CASSLNQNQPQHF.

The rearrangement links TRBV7-2 to TRBJ2-2, with TRBD1 identical over 7 bases. In germline, CDR1 is SGHTA, CDR2 FQGNSA. The CDR3 extends over 13 amino acids. With 4 bases clipped from V and 6 bases from J, the junction kept 2 bases outside the gene matches. CDR3 in DNA: TGTGCCAGCAGCTCCGGACAGGCCGGGGAGCTGTTTTTT. Its translation: CASSSGQAGELFF.

This chain uses TRBV29-1 with TRBJ2-3; a possible D gene is TRBD2 (6 bases). The germline V and J ends were trimmed by 3 bases and 4 bases, with 8 bases remaining between them. This CDR3 region has 12 residues. In germline, CDR1 is SQVTM, CDR2 ANQGSEA. CDR3 residues: CSVDRDSDTQYF. The CDR3 region has the DNA TGCAGCGTTGATAGGGACTCAGATACGCAGTATTTT.

The chain combines TRBV29-1 with TRBJ2-7, with D maybe TRBD2 (5 bases). This CDR3 is built from 14 residues. Trimming stripped 0 bases from V and 1 base from J, with 10 bases between. Germline V lookup: CDR1 SQVTM, CDR2 ANQGSEA. CDR3 sequence: CSVEDTRVSYEQYF. The CDR3 DNA is TGCAGCGTTGAAGATACGAGGGTTTCCTACGAGCAGTACTTC.

The CDR3: CASRPGTGYQPQHF. DNA of the CDR3: TGTGCCAGTAGGCCGGGGACAGGGTATCAGCCCCAGCATTTT. The rearrangement uses TRBV19 and TRBJ1-5; 9 nucleotides match TRBD1. With V trimmed by 6 bases and J by 5 bases, 5 bases remained unmatched. Germline CDR1 LNHDA, CDR2 SQIVND (reference sequence). This CDR3 comprises 14 residues. The full variable domain, completed using reference TRBV19 and TRBJ1-5, is DGGITQSPKYLFRKEGQNVTLSCEQNLNHDAMYWYRQDPGQGLRLIYYSQIVNDFQKGDIAEGYSVSREKKESFPLTVTSAQKNPTAFYLCASRPGTGYQPQHFGDGTRLSIL.

This clone appeared once. The rearrangement links TRBV5-6 to TRBJ1-2; weak D call: TRBD1 (6 bases). The CDR3 runs 14 residues. Germline V lookup: CDR1 SGHDT, CDR2 YYEEEE. V shed 2 bases and J shed 8 bases, with 16 bases lying between them. The CDR3 nucleotides read TGTGCCAGCAGCTTCCCCAGGGGACCGGAAGGCTACACCTTC. Protein product: CASSFPRGPEGYTF.

The V gene is TRBV25-1, the J gene TRBJ1-2, with a tentative D call TRBD1 (5 bases). Germline V gene sequence: CDR1 MGHDK, CDR2 SYGVNS. This CDR3 comprises 14 residues. V dropped 8 bases and J dropped 2 bases, with 15 bases sitting between them. The CDR3 sequence is CASAQRGTNYGYTF. In DNA, the CDR3 is TGTGCCAGCGCGCAAAGGGGAACCAACTATGGCTACACCTTC.